This T cell receptor (beta chain) derives from a study of regulatory T cells in long-lasting Graves disease. V was shortened by 0 bases and J by 3 bases, with 8 bases between the two germline ends. Germline values: CDR1 MNHEY, CDR2 SVGAGI. The CDR3 covers 14 residues. Construction of TCR beta libraries relied on iRepertoire HTBI primers and on Arm-PCR targeting CDR3 regions. Each CDR3 protein is one row after TCRdb ran MiXCR on the multiplex PCR reads. The sample has roughly 490,000 distinct CDR3 sequences; about 20% are singletons. The table lists this clonotype with many counts. The time point was: persistent/refractory GD, antithyroid drugs over 5 years with positive TRAb. PBMC-derived RNA was used for the TCR library.

The material was peripheral blood mononuclear cells (PBMCs), obtained when the disease was refractory, from a patient treated with antithyroid drugs. The sequence came from a female donor with Graves disease. The chain has TRBV6-5 and TRBJ1-1, with D possibly TRBD1 on 5 matching bases. The CDR3 DNA reads as TGTGCCAGCAGTTACTCGACGGGACACACTGAAGCTTTCTTT. Amino acid sequence: CASSYSTGHTEAFF.